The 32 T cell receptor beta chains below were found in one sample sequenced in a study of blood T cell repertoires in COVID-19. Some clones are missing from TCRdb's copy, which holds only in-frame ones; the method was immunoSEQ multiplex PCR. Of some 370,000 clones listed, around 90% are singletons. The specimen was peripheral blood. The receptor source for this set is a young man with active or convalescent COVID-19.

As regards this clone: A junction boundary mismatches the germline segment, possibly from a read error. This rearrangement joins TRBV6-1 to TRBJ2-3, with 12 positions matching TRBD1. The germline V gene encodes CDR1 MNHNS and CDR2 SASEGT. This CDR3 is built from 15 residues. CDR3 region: CASTEWDRGQDTQYF. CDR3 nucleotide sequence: TGTGCCAGCACTGAATGGGACAGGGGGCAAGATACGCAGTATTTT.

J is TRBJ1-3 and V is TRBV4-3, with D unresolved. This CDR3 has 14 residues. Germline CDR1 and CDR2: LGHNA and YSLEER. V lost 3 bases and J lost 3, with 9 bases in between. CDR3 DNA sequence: TGCGCCAGCAGCCAGGGCGGGGTTGGAAACACCATATATTTT. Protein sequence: CASSQGGVGNTIYF.

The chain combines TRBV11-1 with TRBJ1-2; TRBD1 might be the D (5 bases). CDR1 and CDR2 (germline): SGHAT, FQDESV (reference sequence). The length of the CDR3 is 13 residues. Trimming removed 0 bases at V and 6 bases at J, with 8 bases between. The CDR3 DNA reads TGTGCCAGCAGCTTAGCAGGGGCTCATGGCTACACCTTC. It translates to CASSLAGAHGYTF. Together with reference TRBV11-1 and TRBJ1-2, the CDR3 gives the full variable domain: EAEVAQSPRYKITEKSQAVAFWCDPISGHATLYWYRQILGQGPELLVQFQDESVVDDSQLPKDRFSAERLKGVDSTLKIQPAELGDSAMYLCASSLAGAHGYTFGSGTRLTVV.

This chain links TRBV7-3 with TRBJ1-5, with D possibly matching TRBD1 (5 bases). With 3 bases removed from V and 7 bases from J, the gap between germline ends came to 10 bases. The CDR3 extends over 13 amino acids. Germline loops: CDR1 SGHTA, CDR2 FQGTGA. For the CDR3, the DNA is TGTGCCAGCAGCTTGGTACCAGGGCAGCCCCAGCATTTT. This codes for CASSLVPGQPQHF.

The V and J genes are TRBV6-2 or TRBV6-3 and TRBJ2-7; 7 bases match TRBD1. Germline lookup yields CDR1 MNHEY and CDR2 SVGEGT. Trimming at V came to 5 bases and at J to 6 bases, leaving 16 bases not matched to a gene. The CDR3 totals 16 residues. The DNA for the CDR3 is TGTGCCAGCAGTCCCCTCCCAGGGCAGGGGGTAGTCGAGCAGTACTTC. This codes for CASSPLPGQGVVEQYF.

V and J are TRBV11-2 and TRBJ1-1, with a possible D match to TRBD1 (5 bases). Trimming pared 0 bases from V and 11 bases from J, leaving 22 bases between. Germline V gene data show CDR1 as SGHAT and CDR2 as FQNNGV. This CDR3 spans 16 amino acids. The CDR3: CASSLEGRRDSGQAFF. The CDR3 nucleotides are TGTGCCAGCAGCTTAGAGGGTCGAAGGGACTCAGGGCAGGCTTTCTTT.

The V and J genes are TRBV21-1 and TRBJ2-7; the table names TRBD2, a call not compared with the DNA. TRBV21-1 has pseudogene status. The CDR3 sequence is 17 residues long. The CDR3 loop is CASSKVLVRGDTYEQYF. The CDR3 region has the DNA TGTGCCAGCAGCAAAGTACTCGTCCGGGGGGACACCTACGAGCAGTACTTC.

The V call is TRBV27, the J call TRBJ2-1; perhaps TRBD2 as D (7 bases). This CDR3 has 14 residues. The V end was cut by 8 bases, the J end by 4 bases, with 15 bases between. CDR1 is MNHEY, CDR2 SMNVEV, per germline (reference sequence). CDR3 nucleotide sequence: TGTGCCAGCCAAGGGGGGGACATATACAATGAGCAGTTCTTC. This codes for CASQGGDIYNEQFF.

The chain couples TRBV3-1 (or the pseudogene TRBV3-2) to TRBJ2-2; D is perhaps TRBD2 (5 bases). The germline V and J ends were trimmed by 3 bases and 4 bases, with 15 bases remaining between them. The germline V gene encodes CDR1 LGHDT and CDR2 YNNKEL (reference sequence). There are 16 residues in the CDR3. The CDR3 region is CASSQRWSGSTGELFF. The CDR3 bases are TGTGCCAGCAGCCAGCGGTGGTCGGGAAGCACCGGGGAGCTGTTTTTT.

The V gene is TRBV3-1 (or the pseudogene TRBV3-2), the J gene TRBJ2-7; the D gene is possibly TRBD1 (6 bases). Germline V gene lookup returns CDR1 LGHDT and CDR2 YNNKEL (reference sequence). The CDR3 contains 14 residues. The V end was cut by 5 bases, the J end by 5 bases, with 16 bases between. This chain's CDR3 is CASSKGVFGDEQYF. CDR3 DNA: TGTGCCAGCAGCAAGGGGGTCTTCGGGGACGAGCAGTACTTC.

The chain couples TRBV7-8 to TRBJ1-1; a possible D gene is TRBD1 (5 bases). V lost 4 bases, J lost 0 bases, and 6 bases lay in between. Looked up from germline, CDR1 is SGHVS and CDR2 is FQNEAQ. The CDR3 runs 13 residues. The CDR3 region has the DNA TGTGCCAGCAGCTACAGGATGAACACTGAAGCTTTCTTT. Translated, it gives CASSYRMNTEAFF. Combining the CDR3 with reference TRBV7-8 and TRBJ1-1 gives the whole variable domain GAGVSQSPRYKVAKRGQDVALRCDPISGHVSLFWYQQALGQGPEFLTYFQNEAQLDKSGLPSDRFFAERPEGSVSTLKIQRTQQEDSAVYLCASSYRMNTEAFFGQGTRLTVV.

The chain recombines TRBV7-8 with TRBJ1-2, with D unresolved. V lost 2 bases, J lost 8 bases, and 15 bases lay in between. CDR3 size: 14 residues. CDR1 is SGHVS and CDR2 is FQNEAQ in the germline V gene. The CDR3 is CASSLSPFSGGYTF. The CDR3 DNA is TGTGCCAGCAGCTTAAGCCCGTTCTCCGGGGGCTACACCTTC. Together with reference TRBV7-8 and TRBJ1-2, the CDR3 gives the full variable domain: GAGVSQSPRYKVAKRGQDVALRCDPISGHVSLFWYQQALGQGPEFLTYFQNEAQLDKSGLPSDRFFAERPEGSVSTLKIQRTQQEDSAVYLCASSLSPFSGGYTFGSGTRLTVV.

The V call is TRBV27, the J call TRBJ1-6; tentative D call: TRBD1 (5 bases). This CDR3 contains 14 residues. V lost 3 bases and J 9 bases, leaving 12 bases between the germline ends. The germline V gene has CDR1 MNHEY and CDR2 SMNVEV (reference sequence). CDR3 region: CASSFGQNGSPLHF. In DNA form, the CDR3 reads TGTGCCAGCAGTTTCGGACAAAATGGTTCACCCCTCCACTTT.

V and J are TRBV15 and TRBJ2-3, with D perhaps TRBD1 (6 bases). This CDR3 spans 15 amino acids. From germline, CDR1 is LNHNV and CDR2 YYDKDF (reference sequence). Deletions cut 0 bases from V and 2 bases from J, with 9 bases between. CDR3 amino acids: CATSRDGQHTDTQYF. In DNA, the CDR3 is TGTGCCACCAGCAGAGATGGACAGCACACAGATACGCAGTATTTT.

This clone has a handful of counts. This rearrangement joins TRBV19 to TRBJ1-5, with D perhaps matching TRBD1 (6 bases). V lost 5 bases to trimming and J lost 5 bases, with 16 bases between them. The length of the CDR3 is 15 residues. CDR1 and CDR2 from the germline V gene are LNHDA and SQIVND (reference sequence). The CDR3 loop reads CASSSWGGQHQPQHF. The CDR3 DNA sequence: TGTGCCAGTAGTTCATGGGGGGGGCAACATCAGCCCCAGCATTTT.

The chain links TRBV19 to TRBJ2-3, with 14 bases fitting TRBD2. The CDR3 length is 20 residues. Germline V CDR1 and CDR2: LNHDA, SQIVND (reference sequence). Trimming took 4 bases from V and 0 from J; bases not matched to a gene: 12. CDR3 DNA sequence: TGTGCCAGTAGTACAACCTTTAGACTAGCGGGGGGGACTAGCACAGATACGCAGTATTTT. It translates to CASSTTFRLAGGTSTDTQYF.

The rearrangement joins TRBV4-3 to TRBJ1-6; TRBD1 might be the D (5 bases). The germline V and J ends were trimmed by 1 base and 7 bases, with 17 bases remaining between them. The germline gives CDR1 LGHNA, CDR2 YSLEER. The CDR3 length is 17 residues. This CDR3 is CASSQGTGAGGNSPLHF. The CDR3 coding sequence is TGCGCCAGCAGCCAAGGGACCGGGGCCGGGGGGAATTCACCCCTCCACTTT.

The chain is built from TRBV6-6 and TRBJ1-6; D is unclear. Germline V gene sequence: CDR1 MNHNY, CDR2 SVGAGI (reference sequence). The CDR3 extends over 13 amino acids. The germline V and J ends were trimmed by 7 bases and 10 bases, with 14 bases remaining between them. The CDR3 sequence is CASILTPQSPLHF. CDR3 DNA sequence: TGTGCCAGCATCCTCACCCCTCAGTCACCCCTCCACTTT.

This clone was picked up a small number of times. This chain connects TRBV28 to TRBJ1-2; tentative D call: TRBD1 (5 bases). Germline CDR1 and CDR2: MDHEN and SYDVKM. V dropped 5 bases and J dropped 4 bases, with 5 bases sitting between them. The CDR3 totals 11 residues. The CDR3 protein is CASSDSYGYTF. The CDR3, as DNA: TGTGCCAGCAGTGACAGCTATGGCTACACCTTC.

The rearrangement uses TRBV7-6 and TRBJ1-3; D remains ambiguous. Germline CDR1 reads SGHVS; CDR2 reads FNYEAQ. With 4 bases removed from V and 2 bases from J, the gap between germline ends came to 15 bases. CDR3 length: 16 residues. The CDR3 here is CASSSPDSSPGNTIYF. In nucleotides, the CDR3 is TGTGCCAGCAGCTCGCCGGACTCAAGTCCTGGAAACACCATATATTTT. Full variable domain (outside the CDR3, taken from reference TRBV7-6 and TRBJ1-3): GAGVSQSPRYKVTKRGQDVALRCDPISGHVSLYWYRQALGQGPEFLTYFNYEAQQDKSGLPNDRFSAERPEGSISTLTIQRTEQRDSAMYRCASSSPDSSPGNTIYFGEGSWLTVV.

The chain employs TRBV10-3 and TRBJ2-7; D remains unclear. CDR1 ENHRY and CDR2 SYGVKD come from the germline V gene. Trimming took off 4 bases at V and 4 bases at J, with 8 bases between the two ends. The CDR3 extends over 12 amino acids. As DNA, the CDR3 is TGTGCCATCAGTGCATCGGTTTACGAGCAGTACTTC. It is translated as CAISASVYEQYF.

The CDR3 loop reads CASSYGLAGYQQFF. Written as DNA, the CDR3 is TGTGCCAGCAGTTATGGGCTAGCGGGATACCAGCAGTTCTTC. The chain links TRBV6-6 to TRBJ2-1; 9 bases line up with TRBD2. V lost 3 bases to trimming and J lost 11 bases; unmatched junction nucleotides: 8. Germline CDR1 is MNHNY and CDR2 is SVGAGI (reference sequence). The CDR3 sequence is 14 residues long.

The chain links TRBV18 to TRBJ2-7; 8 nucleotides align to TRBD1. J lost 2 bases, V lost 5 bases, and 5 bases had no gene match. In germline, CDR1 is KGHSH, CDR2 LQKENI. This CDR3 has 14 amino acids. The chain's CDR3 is CASSARTGTYEQYF. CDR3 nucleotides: TGTGCCAGCTCAGCCCGGACAGGGACCTACGAGCAGTACTTC.

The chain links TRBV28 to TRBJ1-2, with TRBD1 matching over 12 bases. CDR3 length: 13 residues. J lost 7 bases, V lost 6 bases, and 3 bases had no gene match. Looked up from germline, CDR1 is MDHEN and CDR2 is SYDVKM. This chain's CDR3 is CASRGQGARGYTF. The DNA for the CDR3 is TGTGCCAGCAGGGGACAGGGGGCGCGTGGCTACACCTTC.

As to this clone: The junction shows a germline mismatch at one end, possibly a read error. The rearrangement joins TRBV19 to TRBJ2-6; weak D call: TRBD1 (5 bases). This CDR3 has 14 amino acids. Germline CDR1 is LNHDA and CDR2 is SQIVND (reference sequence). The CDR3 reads CASMEPSGANVLTF. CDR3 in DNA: TGTGCCAGTATGGAACCCTCTGGGGCCAACGTGCTGACTTTC.

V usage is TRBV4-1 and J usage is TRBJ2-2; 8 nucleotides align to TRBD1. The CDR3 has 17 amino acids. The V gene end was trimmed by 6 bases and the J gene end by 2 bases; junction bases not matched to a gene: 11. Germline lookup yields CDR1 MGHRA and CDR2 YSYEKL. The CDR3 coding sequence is TGCGCCAGCAGTCGGGGCCAGGGGGCTTTAAACACCGGGGAGCTGTTTTTT. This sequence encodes CASSRGQGALNTGELFF.

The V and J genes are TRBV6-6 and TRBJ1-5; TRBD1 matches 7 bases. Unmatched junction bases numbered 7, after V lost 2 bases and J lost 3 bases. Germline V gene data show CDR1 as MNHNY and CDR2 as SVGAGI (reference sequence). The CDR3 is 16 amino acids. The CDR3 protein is CASSYELGQANQPQHF. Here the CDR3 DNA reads TGTGCCAGCAGTTACGAACTAGGACAGGCCAATCAGCCCCAGCATTTT.

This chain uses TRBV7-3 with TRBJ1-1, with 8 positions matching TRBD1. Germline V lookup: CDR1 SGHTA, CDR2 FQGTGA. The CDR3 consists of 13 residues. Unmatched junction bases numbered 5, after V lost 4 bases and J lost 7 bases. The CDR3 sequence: CASSSRGLGEAFF. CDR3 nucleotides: TGTGCCAGCAGCTCCAGGGGGCTTGGTGAAGCTTTCTTT. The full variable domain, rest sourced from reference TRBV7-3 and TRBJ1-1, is GAGVSQTPSNKVTEKGKYVELRCDPISGHTALYWYRQSLGQGPEFLIYFQGTGAADDSGLPNDRFFAVRPEGSVSTLKIQRTERGDSAVYLCASSSRGLGEAFFGQGTRLTVV.

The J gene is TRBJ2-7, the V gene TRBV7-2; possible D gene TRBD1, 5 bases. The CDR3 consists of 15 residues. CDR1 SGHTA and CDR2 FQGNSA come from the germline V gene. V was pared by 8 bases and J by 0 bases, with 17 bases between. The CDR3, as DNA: TGTGCCAGCTCGAAGGCCACAGGAATCTCCTACGAGCAGTACTTC. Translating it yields CASSKATGISYEQYF.

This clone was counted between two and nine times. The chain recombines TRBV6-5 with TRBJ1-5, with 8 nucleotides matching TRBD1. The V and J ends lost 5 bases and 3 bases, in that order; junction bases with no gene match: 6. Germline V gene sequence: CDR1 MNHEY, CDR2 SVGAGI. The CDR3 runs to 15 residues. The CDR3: CASSKTGVPNQPQHF. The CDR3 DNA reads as TGTGCCAGCAGTAAGACAGGGGTCCCCAATCAGCCCCAGCATTTT.

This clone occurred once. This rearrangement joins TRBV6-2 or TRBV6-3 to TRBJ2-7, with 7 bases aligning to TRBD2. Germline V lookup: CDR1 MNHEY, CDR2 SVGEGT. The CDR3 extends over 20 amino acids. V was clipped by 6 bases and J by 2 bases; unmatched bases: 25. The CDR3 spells CASSGYKTGTTTASTYEQYF. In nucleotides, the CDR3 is TGTGCCAGCAGCGGATATAAGACCGGGACTACAACGGCTTCTACCTACGAGCAGTACTTC.

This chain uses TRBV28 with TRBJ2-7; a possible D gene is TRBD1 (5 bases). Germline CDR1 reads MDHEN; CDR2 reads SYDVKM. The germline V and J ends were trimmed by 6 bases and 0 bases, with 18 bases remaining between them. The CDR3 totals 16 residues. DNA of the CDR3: TGTGCCAGCAGACCCATGTCAGGGCGCGGCTCCTACGAGCAGTACTTC. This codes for CASRPMSGRGSYEQYF.